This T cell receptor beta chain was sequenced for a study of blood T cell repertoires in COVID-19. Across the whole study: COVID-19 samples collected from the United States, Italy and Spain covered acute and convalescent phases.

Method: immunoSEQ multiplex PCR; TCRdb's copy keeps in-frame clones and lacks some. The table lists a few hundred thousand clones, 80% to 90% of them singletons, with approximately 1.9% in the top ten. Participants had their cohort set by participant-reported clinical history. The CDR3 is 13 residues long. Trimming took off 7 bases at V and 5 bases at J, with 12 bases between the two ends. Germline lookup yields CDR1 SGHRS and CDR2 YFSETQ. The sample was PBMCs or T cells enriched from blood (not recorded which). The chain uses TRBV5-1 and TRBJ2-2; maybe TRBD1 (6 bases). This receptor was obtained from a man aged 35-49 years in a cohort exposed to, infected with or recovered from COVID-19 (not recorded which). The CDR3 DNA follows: TGCGCCAGCCGACAGGCAAAGACCGGGGAGCTGTTTTTT. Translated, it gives CASRQAKTGELFF.